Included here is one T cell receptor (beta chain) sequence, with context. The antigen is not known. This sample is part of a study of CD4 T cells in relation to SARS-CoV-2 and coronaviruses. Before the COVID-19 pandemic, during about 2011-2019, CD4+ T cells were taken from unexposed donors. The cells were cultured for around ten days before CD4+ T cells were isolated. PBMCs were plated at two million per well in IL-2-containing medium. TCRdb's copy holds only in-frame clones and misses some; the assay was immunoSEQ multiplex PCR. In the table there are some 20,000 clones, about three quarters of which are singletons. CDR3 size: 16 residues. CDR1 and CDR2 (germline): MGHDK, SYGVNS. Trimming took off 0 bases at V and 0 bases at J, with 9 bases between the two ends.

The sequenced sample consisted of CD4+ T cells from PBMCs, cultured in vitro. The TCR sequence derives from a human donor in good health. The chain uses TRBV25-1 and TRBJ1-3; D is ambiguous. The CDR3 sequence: CASSEYWTDSGNTIYF. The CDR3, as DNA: TGTGCCAGCAGTGAATACTGGACGGACTCTGGAAACACCATATATTTT.